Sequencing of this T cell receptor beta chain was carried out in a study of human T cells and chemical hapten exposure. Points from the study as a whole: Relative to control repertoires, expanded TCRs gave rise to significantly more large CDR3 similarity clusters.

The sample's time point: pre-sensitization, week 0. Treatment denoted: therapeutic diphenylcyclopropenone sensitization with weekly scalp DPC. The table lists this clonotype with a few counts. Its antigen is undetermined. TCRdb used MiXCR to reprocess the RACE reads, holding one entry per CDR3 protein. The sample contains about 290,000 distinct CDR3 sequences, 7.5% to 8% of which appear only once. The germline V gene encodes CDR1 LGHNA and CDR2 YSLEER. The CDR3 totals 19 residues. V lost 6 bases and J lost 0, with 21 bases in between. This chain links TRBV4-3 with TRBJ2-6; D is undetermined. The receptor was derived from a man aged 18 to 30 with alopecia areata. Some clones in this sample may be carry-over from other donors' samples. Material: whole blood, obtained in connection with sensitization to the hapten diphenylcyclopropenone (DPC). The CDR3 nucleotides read TGCGCCAGCAGTTACACACACACCACCTTCATCTCTGGGGCCAACGTCCTGACTTTC. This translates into CASSYTHTTFISGANVLTF.